The rows below give T cell receptor beta chains drawn from one sample of a study of regulatory T cells in long-lasting Graves disease. TCRdb reprocessed the multiplex PCR reads via MiXCR and lists one record per CDR3 protein. The sample has roughly 260,000 distinct CDR3 sequences, around 18% seen once; the top ten hold around 15%. This sample was shared with a second study, whose subject was T cells in Graves' hyperthyroidism and ophthalmopathy.

The sequencing used peripheral blood mononuclear cells (PBMCs), collected at new diagnosis, from a patient treated with antithyroid drugs. The receptors originated from a woman in her 30s with Graves disease. Each CDR3 is given with its conserved first and last residue. A D gene is named only where the DNA matches it firmly. Only part of the rows carry a size: once, few, many, or a class if the clone is expanded.

j_call: TRBJ2-5; v_call: TRBV12-3/TRBV12-4; d_call: TRBD1; clone_size: many; cdr3_aa: CASSSRDRVQETQYF; cdr3_nt: TGTGCCAGCAGTTCCCGGGACAGGGTCCAAGAGACCCAGTACTTC
j_call: TRBJ2-3; v_call: TRBV11-3; d_call: NA; clone_size: many; cdr3_aa: CASSQGAETDTQYF; cdr3_nt: TGTGCCAGCAGCCAAGGGGCAGAAACAGATACGCAGTATTTT
j_call: TRBJ2-3; v_call: TRBV20-1; d_call: TRBD2; clone_size: many; cdr3_aa: CSAISLAGGFPDTQYF; cdr3_nt: TGCAGTGCTATTTCGCTAGCGGGAGGGTTCCCAGATACGCAGTATTTT
j_call: TRBJ2-7; v_call: TRBV9; d_call: TRBD2; clone_size: many; cdr3_aa: CASSPGLAAYEQYF; cdr3_nt: TGTGCCAGCAGCCCGGGACTAGCAGCCTACGAGCAGTACTTC
j_call: TRBJ1-1; v_call: TRBV6-1; d_call: NA; clone_size: many; cdr3_aa: CASTTQAGHTEAFF; cdr3_nt: TGTGCCAGCACCACGCAAGCGGGTCATACTGAAGCTTTCTTT
j_call: TRBJ1-1; v_call: TRBV28; d_call: TRBD1; clone_size: NA; cdr3_aa: CASSTHGTGRTEAFF; cdr3_nt: TGTGCCAGCAGTACTCACGGGACAGGGAGAACTGAAGCTTTCTTT
j_call: TRBJ2-1; v_call: TRBV6-2/TRBV6-3; d_call: TRBD1; clone_size: NA; cdr3_aa: CASSSSPGQGASEQFF; cdr3_nt: TGTGCCAGCAGTTCCTCTCCGGGACAGGGGGCGAGTGAGCAGTTCTTC
j_call: TRBJ1-3; v_call: TRBV28; d_call: NA; clone_size: many; cdr3_aa: CASSSGDISGNTIYF; cdr3_nt: TGTGCCAGCAGTTCAGGGGACATCTCTGGAAACACCATATATTTT
j_call: TRBJ2-5; v_call: TRBV20-1; d_call: NA; clone_size: many; cdr3_aa: CSASRGSQYF; cdr3_nt: TGCAGTGCTAGTCGCGGGTCCCAGTACTTC
j_call: TRBJ2-7; v_call: TRBV2; d_call: NA; clone_size: NA; cdr3_aa: CASTRTSYEQYF; cdr3_nt: TGTGCCAGCACGAGGACCTCCTACGAGCAGTACTTC